Below, 8 T cell receptor beta chains from the same sample are listed, as sequenced in a study of T cell responses to AZD1222 COVID-19 vaccine. Profiling relied on immunoSEQ multiplex PCR, and the TCRdb table lists in-frame clones only, not all of them. The profile shows 95,000 or so clones, roughly nine tenths of them singletons. This sample comprised peripheral blood, obtained on day 0 of AZD1222 vaccination. These receptor sequences come from an adult in good health.

V is TRBV7-2 and J is TRBJ2-7; 9 bases are a match to TRBD2. The CDR3 is 14 amino acids. Germline V gene data show CDR1 as SGHTA and CDR2 as FQGNSA. V lost 2 bases and J lost 2; bases outside the gene matches: 1. The CDR3 here is CASSLLAGPYEQYF. The DNA for the CDR3 is TGTGCCAGCAGCTTACTAGCGGGGCCCTACGAGCAGTACTTC.

This chain uses TRBV24-1 with TRBJ2-2; D ambiguous. V shed 3 bases and J shed 1 base, with 8 bases lying between them. Germline CDR1 is KGHDR and CDR2 is SFDVKD. This CDR3 contains 15 residues. CDR3 sequence (DNA): TGTGCCACCAGTGATAGGACGGTGAACACCGGGGAGCTGTTTTTT. Protein sequence: CATSDRTVNTGELFF.

The chain uses TRBV5-1 and TRBJ1-3, with TRBD1 identical over 9 bases. Trimming at V came to 2 bases and at J to 0 bases, leaving 3 bases not matched to a gene. This CDR3 is built from 16 residues. Germline V CDR1 and CDR2: SGHRS, YFSETQ. CDR3 coding DNA: TGCGCCAGCAGCTTTGACAGGGGGATCTCTGGAAACACCATATATTTT. It is translated as CASSFDRGISGNTIYF.

The V gene is TRBV5-1, the J gene TRBJ1-1; TRBD1 aligns across 9 bases. V dropped 5 bases and J dropped 7; count of bases not matched to a gene: 9. The CDR3 contains 14 residues. Germline CDR1 and CDR2: SGHRS and YFSETQ. For the CDR3, the DNA is TGCGCCAGCAGTTCACAGGGGGCAGAGGGTGAAGCTTTCTTT. Encoded protein: CASSSQGAEGEAFF.

V is TRBV27 and J is TRBJ1-6; D call uncertain. V lost 10 bases, J lost 7 bases, and 14 bases lay in between. The CDR3 is 13 amino acids. The germline CDR1 and CDR2 sequences are MNHEY and SMNVEV (reference sequence). CDR3 sequence reads: CATGNNRNSPLHF. The CDR3 DNA follows: TGTGCCACCGGGAATAATAGAAATTCACCCCTCCACTTT.

The V call is TRBV5-1, the J call TRBJ1-2; D is undetermined. Germline V gene lookup returns CDR1 SGHRS and CDR2 YFSETQ. Between the trimmed V and J ends, which lost 6 bases and 4 bases, there was a span of 25 bases. The CDR3 is made up of 17 amino acids. The CDR3 DNA sequence: TGCGCCAGCAAGGAGGGTCCCTTTATCTCGAGAATCTATGGCTACACCTTC. As protein: CASKEGPFISRIYGYTF. Full variable domain (missing parts from reference TRBV5-1 and TRBJ1-2): KAGVTQTPRYLIKTRGQQVTLSCSPISGHRSVSWYQQTPGQGLQFLFEYFSETQRNKGNFPGRFSGRQFSNSRSEMNVSTLELGDSALYLCASKEGPFISRIYGYTFGSGTRLTVV.

This chain links TRBV6-5 with TRBJ1-2; D unclear. CDR1 is MNHEY, CDR2 SVGAGI, per germline. The CDR3 contains 12 residues. The ends were cut back, 5 bases at V and 7 bases at J, with 11 bases in the middle. CDR3 nucleotide sequence: TGTGCCAGCAGTCGAAGATCGGGTGGCTACACCTTC. Translated, it gives CASSRRSGGYTF.

This sequence joins TRBV20-1 and TRBJ2-7; D may be TRBD1 (6 bases). The length of the CDR3 is 11 residues. From germline, CDR1 is DFQATT and CDR2 SNEGSKA (reference sequence). Here the CDR3 reads CGTGTQDEQYF. The CDR3 DNA follows: TGCGGAACCGGGACACAGGACGAGCAGTACTTC.